The 10 T cell receptor beta chains listed next were all sequenced from one sample in a study of CD8 T cells in ankylosing spondylitis. TCRdb reprocessed the 5' RACE reads with MiXCR, giving one entry per CDR3 protein. Of 100,000 to 150,000 distinct CDR3 sequences in the sample, approximately 15% were seen once. The material sequenced was blood, either unsorted or a sorted T cell fraction (not recorded which). The receptors stem from a female donor with ankylosing spondylitis or in good health (not recorded which).

This clonotype was counted a few times. The chain employs TRBV6-2 or TRBV6-3 and TRBJ2-2; D possibly corresponds to TRBD1 (5 bases). The CDR3 has 14 residues. The germline V gene encodes CDR1 MNHEY and CDR2 SVGEGT. V shed 6 bases and J shed 5 bases, with 13 bases lying between them. CDR3 coding DNA: TGTGCCAGCAGAGACAGTCCTGGAACCGGGGAGCTGTTTTTT. Encoded protein: CASRDSPGTGELFF.

The sample holds many counts of this clonotype. The CDR3 loop is CASSLAGGGPLNEKLFF. The CDR3 DNA reads as TGTGCCAGCAGCTTAGCAGGCGGGGGGCCCCTTAATGAAAAACTGTTTTTT. The genes are TRBV7-6 and TRBJ1-4; D might be TRBD1 (6 bases). Per the germline V gene, CDR1 is SGHVS and CDR2 is FNYEAQ. The CDR3 extends over 17 amino acids. Trimming cost V 0 bases and J 4 bases, with 15 bases left between them.

This clonotype has a handful of counts. The genes are TRBV7-9 and TRBJ1-2; D is possibly TRBD1 (6 bases). This CDR3 is 13 amino acids long. Germline V gives CDR1 SEHNR, CDR2 FQNEAQ (reference sequence). V was trimmed by 1 base and J by 5 bases, leaving 8 bases between them. CDR3 region: CASSLGTAYGYTF. The CDR3 nucleotides are TGTGCCAGCAGCTTAGGGACAGCTTATGGCTACACCTTC.

This clonotype was picked up a small number of times. This chain connects TRBV7-3 to TRBJ2-6, with TRBD1 matching 11 bases. This CDR3 spans 17 amino acids. V lost 5 bases to trimming and J lost 4 bases; unmatched junction nucleotides: 7. The germline V gene encodes CDR1 SGHTA and CDR2 FQGTGA. CDR3 nucleotide sequence: TGTGCCAGCAGCCGAATGGACAGGGGGCCGGGGGCCAACGTCCTGACTTTC. Its protein is CASSRMDRGPGANVLTF.

This clonotype was seen ten or more times. This CDR3 is CASSYGWGGYQETQYF. CDR3 nucleotide sequence: TGTGCCAGCAGTTACGGGTGGGGGGGGTACCAAGAGACCCAGTACTTC. V usage is TRBV6-5 and J usage is TRBJ2-5; 7 bases are a match to TRBD2. Germline values: CDR1 MNHEY, CDR2 SVGAGI. After removal of 2 bases from V and 0 bases from J, the junction contained 6 bases not matched to a gene. This CDR3 contains 16 residues.

The chain carries TRBV5-1 and TRBJ2-1; TRBD1 agrees at 9 bases. Germline CDR1 SGHRS, CDR2 YFSETQ. V lost 2 bases, J lost 5 bases, and 5 bases stayed unmatched. The CDR3 runs 15 residues. The CDR3 region is CASSFGQGSNNEQFF. In DNA, the CDR3 is TGCGCCAGCAGCTTCGGACAGGGGTCCAACAATGAGCAGTTCTTC. The complete variable domain, with remaining parts taken from reference TRBV5-1 and TRBJ2-1, reads KAGVTQTPRYLIKTRGQQVTLSCSPISGHRSVSWYQQTPGQGLQFLFEYFSETQRNKGNFPGRFSGRQFSNSRSEMNVSTLELGDSALYLCASSFGQGSNNEQFFGPGTRLTVL.

This clonotype was found many times. The rearrangement joins TRBV5-6 to TRBJ1-2, with a tentative D call TRBD1 (6 bases). Trimming took 3 bases from V and 0 from J, leaving 18 bases between them. The CDR3 is 17 residues long. The germline V gene encodes CDR1 SGHDT and CDR2 YYEEEE. CDR3 region: CASSSTGYSLSNYGYTF. The CDR3 region has the DNA TGTGCCAGCAGCTCTACAGGGTATAGTCTGTCTAACTATGGCTACACCTTC.

This clonotype was observed at least ten times. The V and J genes are TRBV5-1 and TRBJ1-2; D call uncertain. CDR1 is SGHRS and CDR2 is YFSETQ in the germline V gene. The CDR3 is made up of 11 amino acids. V was trimmed by 5 bases and J by 5 bases, leaving 7 bases between them. The CDR3 nucleotides read TGCGCCAGCAGTTCGGAGTATGGCTACACCTTC. This encodes CASSSEYGYTF.

This clonotype was counted at least ten times. V gene TRBV29-1 combines with J gene TRBJ2-7, with 10 bases aligning to TRBD1. Germline CDR1 SQVTM, CDR2 ANQGSEA. CDR3 length: 13 residues. V lost 7 bases, J lost 2 bases, and 5 bases stayed unmatched. For the CDR3, the DNA is TGCAGCGCCGGGACAGGGGCGACCTACGAGCAGTACTTC. It translates to CSAGTGATYEQYF.

The sample holds a few counts of this clonotype. The chain employs TRBV16 and TRBJ2-2; 9 nucleotides agree with TRBD1. The CDR3 has 15 amino acids. V lost 2 bases and J lost 5; bases outside the gene matches: 3. Per the germline V gene, CDR1 is KGHSY and CDR2 is FQNENV. CDR3 coding DNA: TGTGCCAGCAGCCAACGGGACAGGGCGACCGGGGAGCTGTTTTTT. Protein sequence: CASSQRDRATGELFF. Full variable domain (remainder filled in from reference TRBV16 and TRBJ2-2): GEEVAQTPKHLVRGEGQKAKLYCAPIKGHSYVFWYQQVLKNEFKFLISFQNENVFDETGMPKERFSAKCLPNSPCSLEIQATKLEDSAVYFCASSQRDRATGELFFGEGSRLTVL.